This T cell receptor (beta chain) was found in a study of T-cell memory formation after mild COVID-19. Study details: TCR clusters were mostly confined to one donor each. Regarding the study as a whole: Several responding clones turned up in pre-infection memory, indicating that cross-reactive memory may have taken part.

The CDR3 is 15 residues long. Between the trimmed V and J ends, which lost 5 bases and 2 bases, there was a span of 13 bases. CDR1 and CDR2 from the germline V gene are SEHNR and FQNEAQ (reference sequence). Comments on this clonotype: Its target is unknown.

Via MiXCR, TCRdb re-called the 5' RACE reads, giving one row per CDR3 protein. The sample holds about 560,000 distinct CDR3 sequences, about 20% seen once. Sequencing was done on a sample of PBMCs or a T cell subset sorted from them (not recorded which). J is TRBJ1-3 and V is TRBV7-9; unclear D gene. The receptor's source is an adult woman who had mild COVID-19 (a few samples of this study predate the infection). Cell type and time point are not known. The CDR3 spells CASSPVPSAGNTIYF. DNA for the CDR3: TGTGCCAGCAGCCCAGTCCCGAGTGCTGGAAACACCATATATTTT.